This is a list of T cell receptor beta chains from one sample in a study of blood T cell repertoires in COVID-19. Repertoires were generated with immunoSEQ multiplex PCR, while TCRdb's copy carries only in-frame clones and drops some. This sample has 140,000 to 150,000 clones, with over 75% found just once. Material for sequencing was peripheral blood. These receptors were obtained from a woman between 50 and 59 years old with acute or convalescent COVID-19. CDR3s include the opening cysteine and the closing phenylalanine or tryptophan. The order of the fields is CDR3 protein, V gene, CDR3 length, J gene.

CDR3: CASSEHSGGASNEQFF
V: TRBV9
length: 16
J: TRBJ2-1

CDR3: CASSLDGQGVSEQYF
V: TRBV5-4
length: 15
J: TRBJ2-7

CDR3: CASSPRTSGTRYNEQFF
V: TRBV27
length: 17
J: TRBJ2-1

CDR3: CATSDHRDSYEQYF
V: TRBV24-1
length: 14
J: TRBJ2-7

CDR3: CASSFAGNEKLFF
V: TRBV6-1
length: 13
J: TRBJ1-4

CDR3: CASSLAGRGQETQYF
V: TRBV28
length: 15
J: TRBJ2-5

CDR3: CASSPYRGSGSTDTQYF
V: TRBV27
length: 17
J: TRBJ2-3

CDR3: CASINLGLAGANEQFF
V: TRBV25-1
length: 16
J: TRBJ2-1

CDR3: CASRGTSAYNEQFF
V: TRBV6-5
length: 14
J: TRBJ2-1

CDR3: CASSDRVSYEQYF
V: TRBV6-5
length: 13
J: TRBJ2-7

CDR3: CASRRAGGYLNYGYTF
V: TRBV27
length: 16
J: TRBJ1-2

CDR3: CASSLGRGAGNLDTQYF
V: TRBV7-6
length: 17
J: TRBJ2-3

CDR3: CASSYAAGINTEAFF
V: TRBV6-5
length: 15
J: TRBJ1-1

CDR3: CASSFKRRLGGYTF
V: TRBV5-6
length: 14
J: TRBJ1-2

CDR3: CASSAGQMISPQHF
V: TRBV10-2
length: 14
J: TRBJ1-5

CDR3: CASSLDGRGGAETQYF
V: TRBV7-9
length: 16
J: TRBJ2-5

CDR3: CASSYSEGASGTEAFF
V: TRBV6-2/TRBV6-3
length: 16
J: TRBJ1-1

CDR3: CASSPDRGTEAFF
V: TRBV9
length: 13
J: TRBJ1-1

CDR3: CAWTSDRGYGYTF
V: TRBV30
length: 13
J: TRBJ1-2

CDR3: CASGELAGPTSTDTQYF
V: TRBV5-1
length: 17
J: TRBJ2-3

CDR3: CASSSGTSGSDEQYF
V: TRBV18
length: 15
J: TRBJ2-7

CDR3: CASSQGGSLDTQYF
V: TRBV3-1/TRBV3-2
length: 14
J: TRBJ2-3

CDR3: CASITQANTEAFF
V: TRBV25-1
length: 13
J: TRBJ1-1

CDR3: CASSPGQFLSGNTIYF
V: TRBV18
length: 16
J: TRBJ1-3

CDR3: CASSSGQVTLYGYTF
V: TRBV7-2
length: 15
J: TRBJ1-2

CDR3: CASSSYSGYNQPQHF
V: TRBV27
length: 15
J: TRBJ1-5

CDR3: CASSYRARTDTQYF
V: TRBV5-6
length: 14
J: TRBJ2-3